These T cell receptor beta chains were read from a single sample in a study of technical replicates of blood from several donors. Data came from immunoSEQ multiplex PCR; TCRdb stores just in-frame clones and leaves some out. In the table there are 60,000 to 90,000 clones, 90% to 95% of which are singletons. The sequencing sample was made of T cells isolated from PBMCs. These receptors were taken from a human donor in good health. Each CDR3 is given with its conserved first and last residue. Each record gives: clone size, D gene, V gene, J gene, CDR3 DNA, CDR3 protein. D genes are given only for firm matches. Size tells how often a clone was seen (once, few, many) or the class of an expanded clone, and some rows leave it out.

>NA|NA|TRBV6-5|TRBJ2-1
TGTGCCAGCAGGTCGGGGGAGTACAATGAGCAGTTCTTC
CASRSGEYNEQFF
>NA|NA|TRBV2|TRBJ2-5
TGTGCCAGCAGGGGAGGGACCCAGTACTTC
CASRGGTQYF
>NA|TRBD2|TRBV4-3|TRBJ2-1
TGCGCCAGCAGCCAAGACGTAGCGGGAGGGCGCAATGAGCAGTTCTTC
CASSQDVAGGRNEQFF
>NA|NA|TRBV28|TRBJ1-1
TGTGCCAGCAGGTTCCAGGGCTTTCGGGGGGTGATGAACACTGAAGCTTTCTTT
CASRFQGFRGVMNTEAFF
>NA|TRBD2|TRBV10-3|TRBJ2-5
TGTGCCATCAGTGAGTCAGCGGGAGACGAGACCCAGTACTTC
CAISESAGDETQYF
>NA|NA|TRBV10-1|TRBJ2-3
TGCGCCAGCAGGGAACTCGACTGCGAGGATACGCAGTATTTT
CASRELDCEDTQYF
>NA|TRBD2|TRBV7-6|TRBJ2-1
TGTGCCAGCAGCCCTAGTTCCGGGACTAGTTTCGATGAGCAGTTCTTC
CASSPSSGTSFDEQFF
>NA|NA|TRBV11-2|TRBJ2-3
TGTGCCAGCAGCAAAACTCTAGCGTCGTCGGCAGATACGCAGTATTTT
CASSKTLASSADTQYF
>NA|TRBD1|TRBV5-4|TRBJ2-3
TGTGCCAGCAGCTTACAGGGGCCCAGCACAGATACGCAGTATTTT
CASSLQGPSTDTQYF
>NA|TRBD2|TRBV5-1|TRBJ2-7
TGCGCCAGCAGCTTGGCCGGACTAGCGGGGGAAGGGAATTACGAGCAGTACTTC
CASSLAGLAGEGNYEQYF
>NA|NA|TRBV5-6|TRBJ1-1
TGTGCCAGCAGCAGACAGGAAATCACTGAAGCTTTCTTT
CASSRQEITEAFF
>NA|NA|TRBV5-6|TRBJ2-1
TGTGCCAGCAGCAAAGAGAGGGTAAAGTTCTTC
CASSKERVKFF
>NA|NA|TRBV6-5|TRBJ1-2
TGTGCCAGCACCCTAGCGGGAGGGGGAAGGCTTGGCTACACCTTC
CASTLAGGGRLGYTF
>NA|NA|TRBV13|TRBJ2-3
TGTGCCAGCAGCGGCCGATCAGATACGCAGTATTTT
CASSGRSDTQYF
>NA|NA|TRBV6-5|TRBJ2-1
TGTGCCAGTACCCAGTTTACAGAATACTACAATGAGCAGTTCTTC
CASTQFTEYYNEQFF
>NA|TRBD2|TRBV4-3|TRBJ2-2
TGCGCCAGCAGCCAACTAGCGGGACCCGGGGAGCTGTTTTTT
CASSQLAGPGELFF
>NA|NA|TRBV6-5|TRBJ2-1
TGTGCCAGCTACGGGACACCAAACAATGAGCAGTTCTTC
CASYGTPNNEQFF
>NA|NA|TRBV6-5|TRBJ2-3
TGTGCCAGCAGTTATCCGGGGGATACGCAGTATTTT
CASSYPGDTQYF
>few|NA|TRBV15|TRBJ1-1
TGTGCCACCAGCAGAATAAACACTGAAGCTTTCTTT
CATSRINTEAFF
>NA|NA|TRBV5-6|TRBJ1-5
TGTGCCAGCAGCTTGGCGGGGGGGCAGGGATATCAGCCCCAGCATTTT
CASSLAGGQGYQPQHF
>once|TRBD2|TRBV7-2|TRBJ2-3
TGTGCCAGCAGCTTAGTGGGGCCTAGCGGGAGGAAAAGCACAGATACGCAGTATTTT
CASSLVGPSGRKSTDTQYF
>NA|NA|TRBV7-2|TRBJ2-2
TGTGCCAGTTCCGGGACAAGTAGTAACACCGGGGAGCTGTTTTTT
CASSGTSSNTGELFF
>once|NA|TRBV6-6|TRBJ2-3
TGTGCCAGCAGTTACTCCGGGGGTTACACAGATACGCAGTATTTT
CASSYSGGYTDTQYF
>NA|NA|TRBV19|TRBJ2-7
TGTGCCAGTAGTATGTCACTAGATTACGAGCAGTACTTC
CASSMSLDYEQYF
>once|NA|TRBV6-1|TRBJ2-7
TGTGCCAGCAGTGAAGCGACCGTGGGTTGGGGGCTAGGGACCTACGAGCAGTACTTC
CASSEATVGWGLGTYEQYF
>NA|TRBD1|TRBV5-6|TRBJ2-7
TGTGCCAGCAGCCCCGGGACAGGCTTAACCTACGAGCAGTACTTC
CASSPGTGLTYEQYF
>NA|TRBD1|TRBV30|TRBJ2-6
TGTGCCTGGAGTGTACAGGGGGGGGCCAACGTCCTGACTTTC
CAWSVQGGANVLTF
>few|TRBD1|TRBV18|TRBJ2-2
TGTGCCAGCTCAACAGGGGGCAACACCGGGGAGCTGTTTTTT
CASSTGGNTGELFF
>NA|TRBD2|TRBV30|TRBJ2-1
TGTGCCTGGGCTCGAATAGGGACTAGCGGGAGTAATGAGCAGTTCTTC
CAWARIGTSGSNEQFF
>NA|TRBD1|TRBV30|TRBJ2-5
TGTGCCTGGAGTGTACTTAGGGGGCGAGAGACCCAGTACTTC
CAWSVLRGRETQYF
>NA|TRBD1|TRBV29-1|TRBJ2-2
TGCAGCGTGCGTACAGGGGCAAACACCGGGGAGCTGTTTTTT
CSVRTGANTGELFF
>NA|NA|TRBV7-6|TRBJ2-7
TGTGCCAGCAGCTTAGTTGGGGAGTCCTACGAGCAGTACTTC
CASSLVGESYEQYF